This TCR beta chain comes out of a study of blood T cells in healthy people across ages. For the second PCR, which ran for 7 to 11 cycles, a sample-barcoded 5' primer and a J-beta primer mix were used. TCRdb analysed the 5' RACE reads with MiXCR anew, one entry per CDR3 protein. The data contain 2 million or so distinct CDR3 sequences, about 50% of them singletons. The CDR3 has 17 amino acids. CDR1 and CDR2 (germline): MNHEY, SVGAGI. After removal of 2 bases from V and 5 bases from J, the junction contained 14 bases not matched to a gene. This sequence originates from a middle-aged woman in good health. Material for sequencing was blood. The gene calls are TRBV6-5 and TRBJ2-5, with 7 bases matching TRBD2. CDR3 nucleotide sequence: TGTGCCAGCAGTTACGGGCTAGCGGCGGAACGAGGGGAGACCCAGTACTTC. Translating gives CASSYGLAAERGETQYF.